This entry lists 12 T cell receptor beta chains sequenced from one sample in a study of blood T cell repertoires in COVID-19. TCRdb's table, derived via immunoSEQ multiplex PCR, lists solely in-frame clones and lacks some. The data show about 400,000 clones, around nine tenths seen once. The sequenced material came from PBMCs or T cells enriched from blood (not recorded which). Source of these receptors: a young woman with acute COVID-19.

The chain has TRBV11-3 and TRBJ1-2; the match to TRBD1 covers 7 bases. CDR1 is SGHNT, CDR2 YENEEA, per germline. This CDR3 is 15 amino acids long. V lost 1 base and J lost 8; bases outside the gene matches: 10. CDR3 sequence (DNA): TGTGCCAGCAGCTTAGCCCCACAGGGGCTTGAAGGCTACACCTTC. Translation: CASSLAPQGLEGYTF.

Turning to this clone: The identical CDR3 is also encoded by other nucleotide sequences in the sample. This chain joins TRBV10-3 and TRBJ1-4, with TRBD1 matching 8 bases. The CDR3 contains 13 residues. Germline V gene lookup returns CDR1 ENHRY and CDR2 SYGVKD. The V and J ends lost 6 bases and 8 bases, in that order; junction bases with no gene match: 5. The CDR3 DNA sequence: TGTGCCATCAGGCAGGGGGCAGGGGAAAAACTGTTTTTT. Its protein product is CAIRQGAGEKLFF.

The chain combines TRBV7-8 with TRBJ2-2; a possible D gene is TRBD2 (6 bases). The V end lost 2 bases, the J end lost 2 bases, and 12 bases lay between the germline ends. The CDR3 is 16 amino acids. The germline gives CDR1 SGHVS, CDR2 FQNEAQ. CDR3 protein: CASSLRSSANTGELFF. The CDR3 region has the DNA TGTGCCAGCAGCTTACGTTCTAGCGCAAACACCGGGGAGCTGTTTTTT. The variable domain in full, completed from reference TRBV7-8 and TRBJ2-2, reads GAGVSQSPRYKVAKRGQDVALRCDPISGHVSLFWYQQALGQGPEFLTYFQNEAQLDKSGLPSDRFFAERPEGSVSTLKIQRTQQEDSAVYLCASSLRSSANTGELFFGEGSRLTVL.

V and J are TRBV19 and TRBJ1-5, with 9 bases lining up with TRBD1. Germline lookup yields CDR1 LNHDA and CDR2 SQIVND (reference sequence). This CDR3 spans 18 amino acids. Unmatched junction bases numbered 10, after V lost 4 bases and J lost 0 bases. The CDR3 coding sequence is TGTGCCAGTAGTACTAAGGACAGGGGAAGTGGTAGCAATCAGCCCCAGCATTTT. It yields the protein CASSTKDRGSGSNQPQHF.

The chain combines TRBV11-2 with TRBJ1-2; D gene unclear. Germline-derived CDR1 and CDR2 are SGHAT and FQNNGV. Trimming stripped 5 bases from V and 6 bases from J, with 13 bases between. This CDR3 region has 13 residues. CDR3 amino acids: CASSPVERNGYTF. CDR3 nucleotides: TGTGCCAGCAGCCCCGTAGAGAGGAATGGCTACACCTTC.

The chain combines TRBV30 with TRBJ1-3; no clear D gene. V was clipped by 5 bases and J by 4 bases, with 12 bases between them. The CDR3 sequence is 13 residues long. CDR1 is GTSNPN, CDR2 SVGIG, per germline (reference sequence). The CDR3 is CAWLGSKGNTIYF. The CDR3 nucleotides read TGTGCCTGGCTAGGATCGAAGGGAAACACCATATATTTT.

This rearrangement joins TRBV6-2 or TRBV6-3 to TRBJ2-1; TRBD2 agrees at 8 bases. The CDR3 is 14 residues long. Germline-derived CDR1 and CDR2 are MNHEY and SVGEGT. V lost 5 bases and J lost 8; bases outside the gene matches: 8. The DNA of the CDR3 is TGTGCCAGCAGTAGACGGGAGGGCCCTCATGAGCAGTTCTTC. Translation: CASSRREGPHEQFF.

The gene calls are TRBV7-9 and TRBJ2-2; TRBD2 is a possible D gene (5 bases). Germline V gives CDR1 SEHNR, CDR2 FQNEAQ (reference sequence). Trimming pared 1 base from V and 1 base from J, leaving 13 bases between. CDR3 length equals 17 residues. The CDR3 DNA reads as TGTGCCAGCAGCTTAGTGGAGCGGCATTTGAACACCGGGGAGCTGTTTTTT. This encodes CASSLVERHLNTGELFF.

The table lists this clone with a count of one. V is TRBV11-2 and J is TRBJ2-7; 7 bases line up with TRBD1. Trimming took 5 bases from V and 3 from J; bases not matched to a gene: 7. The CDR3 extends over 14 amino acids. Germline V CDR1 and CDR2: SGHAT, FQNNGV. The DNA for the CDR3 is TGTGCCAGCAGCCCGACAGGGATCTACTACGAGCAGTACTTC. This encodes CASSPTGIYYEQYF. Supplemented by reference TRBV11-2 and TRBJ2-7, the full variable domain reads EAGVAQSPRYKIIEKRQSVAFWCNPISGHATLYWYQQILGQGPKLLIQFQNNGVVDDSQLPKDRFSAERLKGVDSTLKIQPAKLEDSAVYLCASSPTGIYYEQYFGPGTRLTVT.

The chain couples TRBV10-3 to TRBJ2-7; D is unclear. The V gene's germline CDR1 is ENHRY and CDR2 SYGVKD. The CDR3 covers 13 residues. Trimming left V 3 bases short and J 1 base short, with 7 bases between. The CDR3 is CAISDRSSYEQYF. In DNA form, the CDR3 reads TGTGCCATCAGTGATCGGTCATCCTACGAGCAGTACTTC.

V gene TRBV19 combines with J gene TRBJ2-7; 12 nucleotides line up with TRBD2. The CDR3 has 15 residues. The ends lost 3 bases at V and 4 bases at J; junction bases unmatched: 4. The germline V gene has CDR1 LNHDA and CDR2 SQIVND (reference sequence). The CDR3 protein is CASSIPGLAGYEQYF. CDR3 in DNA: TGTGCCAGTAGTATCCCGGGACTAGCGGGTTACGAGCAGTACTTC.

This clone showed up just once. The rearrangement uses TRBV5-5 and TRBJ2-7; no firm D call. V was clipped by 2 bases and J by 2 bases, with 11 bases between them. This CDR3 is built from 14 residues. The V gene's germline CDR1 is SGHKS and CDR2 YYEKEE (reference sequence). The CDR3 is CASSFGSRPYEQYF. CDR3 in DNA: TGTGCCAGCAGCTTTGGTAGTCGCCCCTACGAGCAGTACTTC.